The 24 T cell receptor beta chains reported below all come from one sample, sequenced in a study of cytomegalovirus exposure and HLA in healthy donors. The PCR made use of 60 Vbeta and 13 Jbeta primers. Data came from immunoSEQ multiplex PCR; TCRdb stores just in-frame clones and leaves some out. The sample records 60,000 to 90,000 clones, 60% to 70% being singletons. The sequencing input was PBMCs. These receptor sequences come from a middle-aged man in good health and CMV-seropositive.

In this sample, this clone turned up a few times. The sample holds other DNA sequences that translate to the same CDR3. The V gene is TRBV6-5, the J gene TRBJ1-2; D is unresolved. CDR3 length: 11 residues. CDR1 is MNHEY, CDR2 SVGAGI, per germline. V was pared by 6 bases and J by 4 bases, with 6 bases between. Written as DNA, the CDR3 is TGTGCCAGCAGCCCCGGCTATGGCTACACCTTC. It specifies CASSPGYGYTF.

The chain couples TRBV10-2 to TRBJ2-1; 8 nucleotides line up with TRBD2. V lost 7 bases and J lost 4; bases outside the gene matches: 15. The CDR3 is 17 residues long. Per the germline V gene, CDR1 is WSHSY and CDR2 is SAAADI. CDR3 sequence: CASIGSFGRAIYNEQFF. CDR3 nucleotide sequence: TGCGCCAGCATAGGGTCTTTCGGGAGGGCGATTTACAATGAGCAGTTCTTC.

The chain is built from TRBV28 and TRBJ2-7; TRBD2 matches at 9 bases. The CDR3 runs 18 residues. CDR1 is MDHEN and CDR2 is SYDVKM in the germline V gene. Germline trimming cut 4 bases from V and 3 bases from J; bases unmatched to any gene: 16. The DNA for the CDR3 is TGTGCCAGCAGTTCCAGCTCGGGGGCGGGAGGGCCGGGCTACGAGCAGTACTTC. It specifies CASSSSSGAGGPGYEQYF.

The table lists this clone with a count of one. V and J are TRBV5-6 and TRBJ1-1; maybe TRBD1 (6 bases). Trimming cost V 6 bases and J 4 bases, with 16 bases left between them. The CDR3 has 14 residues. In germline, CDR1 is SGHDT, CDR2 YYEEEE. CDR3 sequence reads: CASTDYGGRTEAFF. As DNA, the CDR3 is TGTGCCAGCACCGACTACGGGGGGCGCACTGAAGCTTTCTTT.

The CDR3 DNA reads as TGTGCCAGCAGTACGACAGGGGAGGCTTTCTTT. Amino acids: CASSTTGEAFF. The chain links TRBV6-1 to TRBJ1-1, with 8 bases fitting TRBD1. The V gene's germline CDR1 is MNHNS and CDR2 SASEGT. The CDR3 runs to 11 residues. Germline trimming cut 5 bases from V and 11 bases from J; bases unmatched to any gene: 4.

V usage is TRBV11-2 and J usage is TRBJ2-7; the D gene is possibly TRBD2 (5 bases). Germline CDR1 and CDR2: SGHAT and FQNNGV. V lost 1 base and J 4 bases, leaving 17 bases between the germline ends. The CDR3 is made up of 16 amino acids. CDR3 residues: CASSLAPGVRGYEQYF. CDR3 nucleotide sequence: TGTGCCAGCAGCTTAGCTCCCGGGGTCCGAGGTTACGAGCAGTACTTC.

The V call is TRBV5-4, the J call TRBJ1-2, with 7 bases fitting TRBD1. The CDR3 is 14 amino acids. V lost 0 bases, J lost 8 bases, and 7 bases stayed unmatched. Germline V gene sequence: CDR1 SGHNT, CDR2 YYREEE (reference sequence). CDR3 loop: CASSLEQGPEGYTF. The CDR3 nucleotides read TGTGCCAGCAGCTTGGAACAGGGGCCAGAAGGCTACACCTTC.

V and J are TRBV5-4 and TRBJ1-1, with D perhaps TRBD1 (5 bases). The length of the CDR3 is 13 residues. The ends were cut back, 0 bases at V and 8 bases at J, with 11 bases in the middle. Germline loops: CDR1 SGHNT, CDR2 YYREEE (reference sequence). The DNA for the CDR3 is TGTGCCAGCAGCTTGGGGGGGGAGGGGGAAGCTTTCTTT. Translation gives CASSLGGEGEAFF.

V and J are TRBV6-6 and TRBJ1-5; 11 bases line up with TRBD1. This CDR3 contains 15 residues. V trimming: 6 bases; J trimming: 5 bases; junction bases outside the gene matches: 6. Germline CDR1 MNHNY, CDR2 SVGAGI (reference sequence). CDR3 DNA sequence: TGTGCCAGCAGCCCGGGACAGGGGGGATATCAGCCCCAGCATTTT. Translating it yields CASSPGQGGYQPQHF.

This chain uses TRBV27 with TRBJ2-3; 10 nucleotides align to TRBD2. V trimming: 4 bases; J trimming: 1 base; junction bases outside the gene matches: 20. CDR1 MNHEY and CDR2 SMNVEV come from the germline V gene (reference sequence). There are 21 residues in the CDR3. CDR3 sequence: CASSSPRGAGGPLTRTDTQYF. The CDR3 nucleotides are TGTGCCAGCAGTTCCCCCCGGGGAGCGGGAGGGCCCCTAACGCGCACAGATACGCAGTATTTT.

This chain joins TRBV6-6 and TRBJ1-1; D is possibly TRBD1 (6 bases). V was cut by 5 bases and J by 11 bases, with 15 bases left in between. The length of the CDR3 is 12 residues. In germline, CDR1 is MNHNY, CDR2 SVGAGI (reference sequence). This chain's CDR3 is CASSTVQGSAFF. The DNA of the CDR3 is TGTGCCAGCAGTACCGTACAGGGATCGGCTTTCTTT.

The chain combines TRBV29-1 with TRBJ2-3; TRBD2 agrees at 8 bases. CDR3 size: 15 residues. The V segment lost 0 bases and the J segment 5 bases; nucleotides outside the gene matches: 7. The germline V gene encodes CDR1 SQVTM and CDR2 ANQGSEA. The CDR3 sequence is CSVEDRGGPGDTQYF. The DNA for the CDR3 is TGCAGCGTTGAAGATCGGGGGGGGCCGGGAGATACGCAGTATTTT.

J is TRBJ2-3 and V is TRBV10-2, with 11 positions matching TRBD2. This CDR3 has 15 residues. Germline-derived CDR1 and CDR2 are WSHSY and SAAADI. With V trimmed by 6 bases and J by 4 bases, 6 bases remained unmatched. CDR3 loop: CASRVLAGASDTQYF. CDR3 DNA: TGCGCCAGCAGAGTACTAGCGGGAGCCTCAGATACGCAGTATTTT.

This clone was observed a single time. The chain has TRBV9 and TRBJ2-3, with D possibly matching TRBD2 (6 bases). The CDR3 contains 14 residues. Germline V CDR1 and CDR2: SGDLS, YYNGEE. Deletions cut 2 bases from V and 5 bases from J, with 12 bases between. The CDR3 coding sequence is TGTGCCAGCAGCGTCACGGGAGTTGAAGATACGCAGTATTTT. The encoded protein is CASSVTGVEDTQYF.

The chain links TRBV5-4 to TRBJ2-7; 12 bases match TRBD2. The V gene's germline CDR1 is SGHNT and CDR2 YYREEE (reference sequence). V shed 4 bases and J 2 bases; nucleotides not matched to a gene: 4. This CDR3 has 15 amino acids. CDR3 protein: CASSPSSGRAYEQYF. As DNA, the CDR3 is TGTGCCAGCAGCCCGTCTAGCGGGAGGGCCTACGAGCAGTACTTC.

This clone has just one count. The sample contains more than one DNA sequence encoding this CDR3. V usage is TRBV7-9 and J usage is TRBJ1-1, with a tentative D call TRBD1 (6 bases). Germline loops: CDR1 SEHNR, CDR2 FQNEAQ (reference sequence). The V end lost 1 base, the J end lost 2 bases, and 11 bases lay between the germline ends. The CDR3 runs to 15 residues. The CDR3 spells CASSLGGGGNTEAFF. The CDR3, as DNA: TGTGCCAGCAGCTTAGGTGGGGGGGGCAACACTGAAGCTTTCTTT.

This clone was seen a handful of times. This chain joins TRBV10-3 and TRBJ2-3; 8 positions match TRBD2. After removal of 8 bases from V and 3 bases from J, the junction contained 7 bases not matched to a gene. Germline CDR1 reads ENHRY; CDR2 reads SYGVKD. There are 14 residues in the CDR3. The CDR3 sequence is CAIGLGGGTDTQYF. CDR3 bases: TGTGCCATCGGCCTCGGGGGGGGAACAGATACGCAGTATTTT.

V usage is TRBV30 and J usage is TRBJ1-2; no definite D call. Germline V gene sequence: CDR1 GTSNPN, CDR2 SVGIG (reference sequence). Trimming took off 3 bases at V and 5 bases at J, with 16 bases between the two ends. The CDR3 contains 14 residues. The CDR3 DNA reads TGTGCCTGGAGGGCGGGCAGCGGGATTTATGGCTACACCTTC. As protein: CAWRAGSGIYGYTF. The full variable domain, with the rest looked up from reference TRBV30 and TRBJ1-2, is SQTIHQWPATLVQPVGSPLSLECTVEGTSNPNLYWYRQAAGRGLQLLFYSVGIGQISSEVPQNLSASRPQDRQFILSSKKLLLSDSGFYLCAWRAGSGIYGYTFGSGTRLTVV.

This clone was picked up one time. The chain links TRBV30 to TRBJ1-6; TRBD1 aligns across 10 bases. The junction had 7 bases not matched to a gene; V was cut back by 2 bases and J by 9 bases. The CDR3 has 15 amino acids. Germline V gene sequence: CDR1 GTSNPN, CDR2 SVGIG (reference sequence). The CDR3 nucleotides are TGTGCCTGGAGTCGGGGGGGGACAGGGGTTTCACCCCTCCACTTT. This encodes CAWSRGGTGVSPLHF.

This clone came up once. The chain couples TRBV15 to TRBJ1-5; perhaps TRBD1 as D (6 bases). The CDR3 is made up of 15 amino acids. Germline V gene data show CDR1 as LNHNV and CDR2 as YYDKDF (reference sequence). Deletions cut 3 bases from V and 0 bases from J, with 9 bases between. In nucleotides, the CDR3 is TGTGCCACCAGCAGTCCAGGGGTTAGCAATCAGCCCCAGCATTTT. Residues: CATSSPGVSNQPQHF.

In this sample, this clone turned up a few times. Other DNA sequences within the sample encode an identical CDR3. The gene calls are TRBV6-5 and TRBJ1-1; unclear D gene. The length of the CDR3 is 14 residues. Trimming left V 3 bases short and J 3 bases short, with 11 bases between. Germline V gene sequence: CDR1 MNHEY, CDR2 SVGAGI. In DNA form, the CDR3 reads TGTGCCAGCAGTTATCGCACGGGTGACACTGAAGCTTTCTTT. Its translation: CASSYRTGDTEAFF.

This rearrangement joins TRBV2 to TRBJ1-5; 9 bases are shared with TRBD1. The CDR3 has 17 residues. Germline CDR1 SNHLY, CDR2 FYNNEI. J gave up 4 bases and V 2 bases, and 9 bases lay outside the gene matches. The CDR3 here is CASSERDRVAGNQPQHF. In DNA form, the CDR3 reads TGTGCCAGCAGTGAAAGGGACAGGGTCGCGGGTAATCAGCCCCAGCATTTT.

V usage is TRBV7-2 and J usage is TRBJ2-7, with 9 nucleotides matching TRBD2. Germline V gene data show CDR1 as SGHTA and CDR2 as FQGNSA. The CDR3 length is 14 residues. V trimming: 3 bases; J trimming: 3 bases; junction bases outside the gene matches: 3. CDR3 loop: CASSLTTSGYEQYF. CDR3 DNA sequence: TGTGCCAGCAGCTTGACGACTAGCGGCTACGAGCAGTACTTC.

The chain is built from TRBV5-4 and TRBJ2-7; possibly TRBD2 for D (5 bases). Germline loops: CDR1 SGHNT, CDR2 YYREEE (reference sequence). Trimming cost V 0 bases and J 5 bases, with 9 bases left between them. CDR3 length equals 13 residues. The CDR3 DNA is TGTGCCAGCAGCTTGGCCGGAGGAGACGAGCAGTACTTC. This translates into CASSLAGGDEQYF.